This TCR beta chain came from a study of OX40 agonist ivuxolimab in advanced cancers. The wider study: Ivuxolimab, which is an agonistic anti-OX40 (CD134) antibody, was administered to the patients. People who had prior anti-PD-1, anti-PD-L1 or anti-CTLA-4 therapy could take part, and about 37% had some.

As regards this clone: The antigen is not known.

Study findings and constraints: The study observed clonal expansion of CD4+ and CD8+ blood T cells by week 6 at 0.1 to 3.0 mg/kg.

TCRdb's copy holds only in-frame clones and misses some; the assay was immunoSEQ multiplex PCR. The sample has about 110,000 clones, approximately 90% seen once. The ends were cut back, 7 bases at V and 3 bases at J, with 17 bases in the middle. There are 14 residues in the CDR3. CDR1 and CDR2 (germline): SGHRS, YFSETQ. Sample: CD4+ or CD8+ T cells sorted from blood, taken in a trial of the OX40 agonist ivuxolimab. This TCR was sampled from an adult with an advanced solid tumor such as melanoma, head and neck, liver or kidney cancer. J is TRBJ2-7 and V is TRBV5-1; D uncertain. CDR3 sequence: CASRPQDGHYEQYF. The CDR3 DNA follows: TGCGCCAGCCGACCCCAGGACGGCCACTACGAGCAGTACTTC.